Listed below are T cell receptor beta chains from one sample, sequenced in a study of early T cells in non-severe SARS-CoV-2 infection. One entry per CDR3 protein results from TCRdb running MiXCR on the 5' RACE reads. The sample carries around 67,000 distinct CDR3 sequences, around 12% recorded once. The sample was whole blood. The receptors here all came from an adult who was a healthcare worker with PCR-confirmed SARS-CoV-2 infection or an uninfected control (not recorded which). Each CDR3 is given with its conserved first and last residue. A D gene is named only where the DNA matches it firmly. Rows give clone size only sometimes, using once, few, many, or a class for an expanded clone.

TRBJ1-5,.,few,11,TRBV7-2,CASSRNQPQHF,TGTGCCAGCAGCCGGAATCAGCCCCAGCATTTT
TRBJ2-1,.,many,15,TRBV5-1,CASSRDRPQGGEQFF,TGCGCCAGCAGCCGCGACAGGCCCCAGGGTGGTGAGCAGTTCTTC
TRBJ1-2,TRBD1,few,12,TRBV29-1,CSVLRGRDGYTF,TGCAGCGTTCTCAGGGGGCGAGATGGCTACACCTTC
TRBJ1-2,.,many,14,TRBV20-1,CSARGGRRDYGYTF,TGCAGTGCTAGAGGAGGGCGGCGAGACTATGGCTACACCTTC
TRBJ1-5,TRBD1,many,15,TRBV7-2,CASSEQGNSNQPQHF,TGTGCCAGCAGCGAACAGGGGAATAGCAATCAGCCCCAGCATTTT
TRBJ2-1,.,many,13,TRBV30,CAWSVTSWGEQFF,TGTGCCTGGAGTGTAACCAGCTGGGGTGAGCAGTTCTTC
TRBJ2-3,.,many,14,TRBV29-1,CSVEGRLKKDTQYF,TGCAGCGTCGAAGGTAGACTGAAAAAAGATACGCAGTATTTT
TRBJ2-2,TRBD2,many,17,TRBV28,CASSSVRLAGADGELFF,TGTGCCAGCAGTTCCGTTCGACTAGCGGGAGCGGACGGGGAGCTGTTTTTT
TRBJ2-1,TRBD1,many,17,TRBV12-3/TRBV12-4,CASSGGTGPYSYNEQFF,TGTGCCAGCAGTGGAGGGACAGGGCCTTACTCCTACAATGAGCAGTTCTTC
TRBJ2-6,TRBD1,many,14,TRBV7-9,CASSNRTGLWVLTF,TGTGCCAGCAGCAACCGGACAGGGTTGTGGGTCCTGACTTTC
TRBJ1-2,.,many,13,TRBV5-6,CASSPDRRYGYTF,TGTGCCAGCAGCCCCGACAGACGCTATGGCTACACCTTC
TRBJ2-7,TRBD1,once,15,TRBV29-1,CSVEGHRDSNYEQYF,TGCAGCGTTGAAGGCCACCGGGACAGCAACTACGAGCAGTACTTC
TRBJ2-1,.,many,13,TRBV20-1,CSAARGASDEQFF,TGCAGTGCTGCCCGTGGGGCGAGCGATGAGCAGTTCTTC
TRBJ1-5,.,many,17,TRBV24-1,CATSDLRPDGGNQPQHF,TGTGCCACCAGTGATTTAAGACCGGATGGCGGCAATCAGCCCCAGCATTTT
TRBJ1-5,.,many,12,TRBV2,CASSDSRKPQHF,TGTGCCAGCTCAGATTCTAGGAAGCCCCAGCATTTT
TRBJ2-7,TRBD1,many,14,TRBV6-2/TRBV6-3,CASSPGTAFYEQYF,TGTGCCAGCAGTCCCGGGACAGCATTCTACGAGCAGTACTTC
TRBJ1-5,.,many,14,TRBV5-1,CASSQGGSNQPQHF,TGCGCCAGCAGCCAGGGAGGAAGCAATCAGCCCCAGCATTTT
TRBJ1-1,.,.,13,TRBV12-3/TRBV12-4,CASSLGMNTEVFF,TGTGCCAGCAGTTTAGGAATGAACACTGAAGTTTTCTTT
TRBJ1-1,.,few,15,TRBV9,CASSYLSQLNTEAFF,TGTGCCAGCAGCTACCTATCTCAGTTAAACACTGAAGCTTTCTTT
TRBJ2-7,.,many,14,TRBV7-9,CASSLPGQVYEQYF,TGTGCCAGCAGCCTCCCGGGACAAGTTTACGAGCAGTACTTC
TRBJ2-3,.,many,16,TRBV5-1,CASSGGQSTSPDTQYF,TGCGCCAGCAGCGGAGGACAAAGCACTTCTCCAGATACGCAGTATTTT
TRBJ2-5,.,.,13,TRBV5-6,CASSLGGQETQYF,TGTGCCAGCAGCTTAGGGGGTCAAGAGACCCAGTACTTC
TRBJ2-7,.,few,11,TRBV10-3,CAISENYEQYF,TGTGCCATCAGTGAAAACTACGAGCAGTACTTC
TRBJ2-1,.,many,14,TRBV7-2,CASSLGLTGNEQFF,TGTGCCAGCAGCTTGGGCCTCACGGGAAATGAGCAGTTCTTC
TRBJ2-7,.,many,13,TRBV7-2,CVSSFSISYEQYF,TGTGTCAGCAGCTTCAGCATCTCCTACGAGCAGTACTTC
TRBJ2-7,.,many,11,TRBV5-1,CASSLGNEQYF,TGCGCCAGCAGTCTAGGAAACGAGCAGTACTTC
TRBJ1-3,.,many,13,TRBV12-3/TRBV12-4,CASSLDSGNTIYF,TGTGCCAGCAGTTTAGACTCTGGAAACACCATATATTTT
TRBJ2-1,.,few,12,TRBV10-3,CAIGLSYNEQFF,TGTGCCATAGGTCTATCCTACAATGAGCAGTTCTTC
TRBJ2-3,.,many,14,TRBV28,CASRPPDPPDTQYF,TGTGCCAGCAGGCCTCCGGACCCTCCGGATACGCAGTATTTT
TRBJ1-3,.,.,12,TRBV20-1,CSAARSLSEVYF,TGCAGTGCTGCCCGCAGTCTCTCGGAGGTGTATTTT
TRBJ2-5,TRBD1,many,15,TRBV28,CASSGTGKGQETQYF,TGTGCCAGCAGTGGGACAGGGAAGGGGCAAGAGACCCAGTACTTC
TRBJ1-4,TRBD1,many,15,TRBV7-8,CASSTDRATNEKLFF,TGTGCCAGCAGCACCGACAGGGCAACTAATGAAAAACTGTTTTTT
TRBJ1-6,TRBD1,many,16,TRBV12-3/TRBV12-4,CASSIRSRDRTAPLHF,TGTGCCAGCAGTATAAGAAGCCGGGACAGGACGGCACCCCTCCACTTT
TRBJ1-1,.,few,14,TRBV7-2,CASSHAEFRTEAFF,TGTGCCAGCAGTCATGCGGAGTTCAGGACTGAAGCTTTCTTT
TRBJ2-7,.,.,13,TRBV14,CASSRWGSYEQYF,TGTGCCAGCAGCCGGTGGGGATCCTACGAGCAGTACTTC
TRBJ1-1,TRBD1,many,14,TRBV13,CASSFQGAFTEAFF,TGTGCCAGCAGCTTCCAGGGGGCATTCACTGAAGCTTTCTTT